This T cell receptor beta chain emerged from a study of post-analysis software for immune sequencing data. The TCR beta cDNA libraries contained unique molecular identifiers. From the PCR reads, TCRdb called clonotypes with MiXCR, one entry per CDR3 protein. The data hold around 440,000 distinct CDR3 sequences, with nearly 45% observed a single time. This clonotype was detected a few times. The antigen remains undetermined. V gave up 6 bases and J gave up 6 bases, with 6 bases separating them. This CDR3 comprises 11 residues. General study points: Compared with controls, patients had more of about 5 TRBV segments, including TRBV5-6, TRBV5-1 and TRBV20-1.

The chain is built from TRBV12-3 or TRBV12-4 and TRBJ2-1; perhaps TRBD1 as D (5 bases). What was sequenced was blood. The sequence was collected from a girl aged 5-17 years with multiple sclerosis. The CDR3 DNA sequence: TGTGCCAGCAGGGGGCCCAATGAGCAGTTCTTC. It is translated as CASRGPNEQFF.